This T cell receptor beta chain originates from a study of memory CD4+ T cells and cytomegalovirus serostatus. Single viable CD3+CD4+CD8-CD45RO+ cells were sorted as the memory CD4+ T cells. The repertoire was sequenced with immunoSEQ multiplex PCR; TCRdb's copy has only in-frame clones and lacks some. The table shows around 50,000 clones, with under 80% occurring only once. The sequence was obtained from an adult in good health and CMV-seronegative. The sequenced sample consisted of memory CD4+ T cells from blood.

Here the CDR3 DNA reads TGTGCCAGCAGTATCTACCGGGACAGGGACACAGATACGCAGTATTTT. It translates to CASSIYRDRDTDTQYF. V and J are TRBV27 and TRBJ2-3; 9 bases map to TRBD1. The CDR3 loop spans 16 amino acids. Germline CDR1 is MNHEY and CDR2 is SMNVEV (reference sequence). The trim removed 5 bases at V and 2 bases at J, leaving 8 bases unmatched.